A single sample is the source of the 3 T cell receptor beta chains below, sequenced in a study of neurological immune-mediated disorders. TCRdb used MiXCR to reprocess the 5' RACE reads, holding one entry per CDR3 protein. The top ten hold 2.4% of the sample, which has about 40,000 distinct CDR3 sequences, 2.5% seen once. The sequencing sample was made of PBMCs. The source is a man aged 50 to 60 with multiple sclerosis.

This clonotype was counted at least ten times. The chain uses TRBV7-2 and TRBJ2-1; possible D gene TRBD2, 6 bases. Germline CDR1 SGHTA, CDR2 FQGNSA. V was pared by 3 bases and J by 7 bases, with 13 bases between. The CDR3 is made up of 14 amino acids. CDR3 sequence reads: CASSLRGARNEQFF. The CDR3, as DNA: TGTGCCAGCAGCTTGCGCGGGGCGCGGAATGAGCAGTTCTTC.

This clonotype came up many times. V is TRBV12-3 or TRBV12-4 and J is TRBJ1-2; no reliable D call. The CDR3 extends over 17 amino acids. V shed 4 bases and J shed 5 bases, with 23 bases lying between them. In nucleotides, the CDR3 is TGTGCCAGCAGTTCCCCATCCTTTGGACGCCGAAGTTATGGCTACACCTTC. This translates into CASSSPSFGRRSYGYTF.

This clonotype was seen at least ten times. This sequence joins TRBV6-5 and TRBJ1-1, with D possibly being TRBD1 (5 bases). This CDR3 has 16 amino acids. Germline V gives CDR1 MNHEY, CDR2 SVGAGI. V dropped 6 bases and J dropped 4 bases, with 21 bases sitting between them. The CDR3 is CASSLTVPAPGTEAFF. As DNA, the CDR3 is TGTGCCAGCAGCCTGACAGTTCCGGCCCCGGGCACTGAAGCTTTCTTT.